This T cell receptor beta chain was sequenced during a study of blood T cell repertoires in COVID-19. In the original workflow: Estimated nucleated cell counts came from reference gene primer amplification. Method: immunoSEQ multiplex PCR; TCRdb's copy keeps in-frame clones and lacks some. The V and J calls and clone size come from that table; D and trimming were worked out from the DNA. The table shows hundreds of thousands of clones, with about 89% occurring only once. V was shortened by 5 bases and J by 2 bases, with 17 bases between the two germline ends. Looked up from germline, CDR1 is GTSNPN and CDR2 is SVGIG (reference sequence). CDR3 length: 15 amino acids. Patients at the Seattle site were enrolled during active infection and followed longitudinally.

The sequenced sample was peripheral blood. The TCR originated in a woman in her fifties or sixties with COVID-19, enrolled during active disease. The chain combines TRBV30 with TRBJ2-3, with D possibly being TRBD2 (6 bases). CDR3 residues: CAWGAGTVYTDTQYF. CDR3 DNA sequence: TGTGCCTGGGGGGCCGGGACTGTTTACACAGATACGCAGTATTTT.